This T cell receptor beta chain was identified in a study of T cell responses to AZD1222 COVID-19 vaccine. Germline-derived CDR1 and CDR2 are WSHSY and SAAADI. V was cut by 7 bases and J by 0 bases, with 17 bases left in between. The CDR3 spans 16 residues. With regard to this clone: Its specificity is not known.

Method: immunoSEQ multiplex PCR; TCRdb's copy keeps in-frame clones and lacks some. The sample has some 64,000 clones; 84% are singletons. Study-level results: Vaccine-related CD4 TCRs covered spike, predominating at 160-218 and 743-854.

The V and J genes are TRBV10-2 and TRBJ2-3; D perhaps matches TRBD1 (5 bases). This TCR came from an adult in good health. This sample comprised peripheral blood, obtained on day 0 of AZD1222 vaccination. The CDR3 loop is CASKDIKLLSTDTQYF. Written as DNA, the CDR3 is TGCGCCAGCAAGGACATCAAACTACTTAGCACAGATACGCAGTATTTT.